A selection of T cell receptor beta chains follows, all from one sample in a study of cytomegalovirus exposure and HLA in healthy donors. Repertoires were generated with immunoSEQ multiplex PCR, while TCRdb's copy carries only in-frame clones and drops some. The sample has around 180,000 clones; roughly 71% are singletons. Sequencing was carried out using PBMCs. These receptors all stem from a girl aged 5 to 17 in good health and CMV-seronegative. CDR3s include the opening cysteine and the closing phenylalanine or tryptophan. Fields, in order: D gene, V gene, J gene, clone size, CDR3 protein, CDR3 DNA. A D gene is named only where the DNA matches it firmly. Rows may omit the clone size; those that give it use once, few, many or a size class.

TRBD1	TRBV18	TRBJ1-5	-	CASSPTDGTGGGTGNQPQHF	TGTGCCAGCTCACCTACCGATGGGACAGGGGGCGGGACGGGCAATCAGCCCCAGCATTTT
-	TRBV6-5	TRBJ2-3	-	CASTPGSGTDTQYF	TGTGCCAGCACCCCAGGGTCAGGCACAGATACGCAGTATTTT
TRBD2	TRBV5-6	TRBJ2-3	-	CASSQIKRGGKDTQYF	TGTGCCAGCAGCCAAATAAAGCGGGGGGGAAAAGATACGCAGTATTTT
-	TRBV5-5	TRBJ1-2	once	CASSGTTHGANYGYTF	TGTGCCAGCAGCGGAACCACACACGGAGCTAACTATGGCTACACCTTC
TRBD2	TRBV19	TRBJ2-3	-	CASSITSGGADTQYF	TGTGCCAGTAGTATCACGAGCGGGGGGGCAGATACGCAGTATTTT
TRBD1	TRBV5-1	TRBJ2-7	-	CASSLGASTGASYEQYF	TGCGCCAGCAGCTTGGGGGCCTCGACAGGGGCATCCTACGAGCAGTACTTC
TRBD2	TRBV9	TRBJ2-1	-	CASSGPGLAGPQQFF	TGTGCCAGCAGCGGACCGGGACTAGCGGGCCCTCAGCAGTTCTTC
TRBD2	TRBV4-1	TRBJ2-1	-	CASTAGGTSYNEQFF	TGCGCCAGCACGGCCGGGGGGACCTCCTACAATGAGCAGTTCTTC
TRBD1	TRBV5-1	TRBJ2-7	few	CASSSGTDRNYEQYF	TGCGCCAGCAGCTCCGGGACGGACAGGAACTACGAGCAGTACTTC
TRBD1	TRBV25-1	TRBJ1-4	-	CASSPFGTAFEF	TGTGCCAGCAGTCCCTTCGGGACAGCCTTCGAATTT